This T cell receptor beta chain was sequenced during a study of identical twins. Each cDNA held unique molecular identifiers, and template switching gave it a universal primer site. Using its own MiXCR run on the 5' RACE reads, TCRdb lists one record per CDR3 protein. The table includes about 470,000 distinct CDR3 sequences, roughly a quarter detected once. Trimming removed 5 bases at V and 0 bases at J, with 5 bases between. The CDR3 length is 12 residues. Germline-derived CDR1 and CDR2 are SQVTM and ANQGSEA. The same sample was also used in a study of T cells expressing NK-cell markers.

The rearrangement joins TRBV29-1 to TRBJ2-1; unclear D gene. The TCR was taken from a woman between 18 and 30 years old in good health. The sequenced sample was CD4+ T cells sorted from blood. The CDR3 region has the DNA TGCAGCGTTTCCAGCTCCTACAATGAGCAGTTCTTC. It encodes CSVSSSYNEQFF.